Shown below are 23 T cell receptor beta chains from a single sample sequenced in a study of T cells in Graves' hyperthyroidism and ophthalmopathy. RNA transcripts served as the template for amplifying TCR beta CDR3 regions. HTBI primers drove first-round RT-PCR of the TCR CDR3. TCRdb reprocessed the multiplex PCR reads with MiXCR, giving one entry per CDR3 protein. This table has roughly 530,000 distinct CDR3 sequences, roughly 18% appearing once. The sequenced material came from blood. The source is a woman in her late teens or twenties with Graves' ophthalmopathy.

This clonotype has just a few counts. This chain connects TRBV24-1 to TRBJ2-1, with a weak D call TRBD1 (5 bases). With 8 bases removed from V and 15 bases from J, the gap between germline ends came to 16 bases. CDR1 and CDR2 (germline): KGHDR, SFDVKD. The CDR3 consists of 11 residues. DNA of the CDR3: TGTGCCACCATTCAAGGACACGGCCGGTTCTTC. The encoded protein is CATIQGHGRFF.

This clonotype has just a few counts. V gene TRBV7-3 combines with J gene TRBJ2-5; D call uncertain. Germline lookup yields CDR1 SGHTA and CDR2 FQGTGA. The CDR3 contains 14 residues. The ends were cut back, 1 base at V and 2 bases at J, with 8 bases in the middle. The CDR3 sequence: CASSLSGDQETQYF. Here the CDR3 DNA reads TGTGCCAGCAGCTTAAGTGGAGATCAAGAGACCCAGTACTTC.

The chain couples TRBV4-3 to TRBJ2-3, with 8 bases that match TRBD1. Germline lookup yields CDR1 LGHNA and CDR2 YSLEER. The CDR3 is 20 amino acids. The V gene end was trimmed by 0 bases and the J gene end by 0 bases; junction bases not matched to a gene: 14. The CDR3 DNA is TGCGCCAGCAGCCAAGAAGAAACCCGGACAGGGACCTTTAGCACAGATACGCAGTATTTT. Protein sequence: CASSQEETRTGTFSTDTQYF.

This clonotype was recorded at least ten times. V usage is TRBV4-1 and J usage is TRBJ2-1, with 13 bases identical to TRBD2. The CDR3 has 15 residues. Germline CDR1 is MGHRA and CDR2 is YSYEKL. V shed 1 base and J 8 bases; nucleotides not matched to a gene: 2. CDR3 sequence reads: CASSQVGLAGDEQFF. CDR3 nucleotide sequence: TGCGCCAGCAGCCAAGTAGGACTAGCGGGGGATGAGCAGTTCTTC.

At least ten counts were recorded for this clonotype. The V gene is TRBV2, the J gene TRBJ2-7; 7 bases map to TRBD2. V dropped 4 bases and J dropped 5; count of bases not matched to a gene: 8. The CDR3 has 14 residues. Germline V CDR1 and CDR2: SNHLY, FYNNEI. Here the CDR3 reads CASSALGREDEQYF. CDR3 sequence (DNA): TGTGCCAGCAGTGCGCTGGGGAGGGAGGACGAGCAGTACTTC.

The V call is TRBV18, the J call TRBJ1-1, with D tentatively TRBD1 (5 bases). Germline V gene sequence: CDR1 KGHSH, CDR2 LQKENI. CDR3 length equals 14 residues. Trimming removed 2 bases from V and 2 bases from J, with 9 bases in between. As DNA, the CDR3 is TGTGCCAGCTCACCAAAGAGGGACAACACTGAAGCTTTCTTT. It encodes CASSPKRDNTEAFF.

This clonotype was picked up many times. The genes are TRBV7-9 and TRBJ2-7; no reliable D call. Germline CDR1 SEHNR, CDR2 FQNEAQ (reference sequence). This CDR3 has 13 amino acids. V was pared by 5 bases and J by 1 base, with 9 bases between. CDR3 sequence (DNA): TGTGCCAGCAGCGTTCCAGGATCCTACGAGCAGTACTTC. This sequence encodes CASSVPGSYEQYF. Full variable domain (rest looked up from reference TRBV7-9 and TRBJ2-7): DTGVSQNPRHKITKRGQNVTFRCDPISEHNRLYWYRQTLGQGPEFLTYFQNEAQLEKSRLLSDRFSAERPKGSFSTLEIQRTEQGDSAMYLCASSVPGSYEQYFGPGTRLTVT.

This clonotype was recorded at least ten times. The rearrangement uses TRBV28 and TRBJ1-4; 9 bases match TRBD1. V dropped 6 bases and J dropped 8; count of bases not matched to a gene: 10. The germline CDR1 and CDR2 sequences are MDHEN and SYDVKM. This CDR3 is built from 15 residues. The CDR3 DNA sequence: TGTGCCAGCAGGCGCGGGGACAGGGAATACGAAAAACTGTTTTTT. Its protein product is CASRRGDREYEKLFF. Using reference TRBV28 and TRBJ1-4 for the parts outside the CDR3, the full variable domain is DVKVTQSSRYLVKRTGEKVFLECVQDMDHENMFWYRQDPGLGLRLIYFSYDVKMKEKGDIPEGYSVSREKKERFSLILESASTNQTSMYLCASRRGDREYEKLFFGSGTQLSVL.

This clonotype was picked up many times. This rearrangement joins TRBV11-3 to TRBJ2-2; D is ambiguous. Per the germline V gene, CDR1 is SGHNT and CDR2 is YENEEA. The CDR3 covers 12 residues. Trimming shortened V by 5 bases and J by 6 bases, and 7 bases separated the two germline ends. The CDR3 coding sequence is TGTGCCAGCAGCCCCAGTCCCGGGGAGCTGTTTTTT. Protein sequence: CASSPSPGELFF. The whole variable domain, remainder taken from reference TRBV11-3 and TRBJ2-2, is EAGVVQSPRYKIIEKKQPVAFWCNPISGHNTLYWYLQNLGQGPELLIRYENEEAVDDSQLPKDRFSAERLKGVDSTLKIQPAELGDSAVYLCASSPSPGELFFGEGSRLTVL.

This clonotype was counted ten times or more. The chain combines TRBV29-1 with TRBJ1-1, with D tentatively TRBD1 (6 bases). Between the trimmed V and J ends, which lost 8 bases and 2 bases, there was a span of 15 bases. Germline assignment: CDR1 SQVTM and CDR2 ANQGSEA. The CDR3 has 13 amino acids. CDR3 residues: CSIADRINTEAFF. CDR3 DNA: TGCAGCATCGCGGACAGAATTAACACTGAAGCTTTCTTT.

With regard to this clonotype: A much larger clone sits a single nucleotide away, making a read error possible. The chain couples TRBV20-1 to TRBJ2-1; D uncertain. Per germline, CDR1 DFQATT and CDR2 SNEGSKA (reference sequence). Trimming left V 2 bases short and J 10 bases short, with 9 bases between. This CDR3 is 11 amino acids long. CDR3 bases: TGCAGTGCTAGATGGTCACCCGAGCAGTTCTTC. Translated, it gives CSARWSPEQFF.

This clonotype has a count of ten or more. The CDR3 is CASSLGRQGTFGNQPQHF. In nucleotides, the CDR3 is TGTGCCAGCAGCTTAGGTCGGCAGGGAACATTTGGCAATCAGCCCCAGCATTTT. The rearrangement links TRBV7-9 to TRBJ1-5, with D perhaps matching TRBD1 (5 bases). Trimming shortened V by 1 base and J by 2 bases, and 18 bases separated the two germline ends. The length of the CDR3 is 18 residues. The V gene's germline CDR1 is SEHNR and CDR2 FQNEAQ (reference sequence).

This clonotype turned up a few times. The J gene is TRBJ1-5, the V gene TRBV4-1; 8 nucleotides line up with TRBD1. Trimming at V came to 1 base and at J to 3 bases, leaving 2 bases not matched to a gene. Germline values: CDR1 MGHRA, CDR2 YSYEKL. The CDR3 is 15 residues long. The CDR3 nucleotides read TGCGCCAGCAGCCAAGCGACAGGGGACAATCAGCCCCAGCATTTT. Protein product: CASSQATGDNQPQHF.

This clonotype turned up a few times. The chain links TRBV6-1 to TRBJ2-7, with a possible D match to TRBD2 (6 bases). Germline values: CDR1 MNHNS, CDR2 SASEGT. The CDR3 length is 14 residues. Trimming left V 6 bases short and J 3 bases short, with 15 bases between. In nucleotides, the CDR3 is TGTGCCAGCAGGGGACGGGGGAGGTTCTACGAGCAGTACTTC. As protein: CASRGRGRFYEQYF.

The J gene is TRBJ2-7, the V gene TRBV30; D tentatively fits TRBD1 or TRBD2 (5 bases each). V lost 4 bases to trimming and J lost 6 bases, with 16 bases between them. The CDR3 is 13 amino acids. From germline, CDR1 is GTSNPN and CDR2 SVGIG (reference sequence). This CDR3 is CAWKQNEGREQYF. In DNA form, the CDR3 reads TGTGCCTGGAAACAAAATGAGGGACGCGAGCAGTACTTC.

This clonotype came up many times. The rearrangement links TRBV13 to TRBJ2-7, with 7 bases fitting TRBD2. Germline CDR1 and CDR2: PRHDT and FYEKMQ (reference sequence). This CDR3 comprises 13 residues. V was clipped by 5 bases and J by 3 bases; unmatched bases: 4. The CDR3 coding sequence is TGTGCCAGCAGCCCGAGCGGGGTCTACGAGCAGTACTTC. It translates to CASSPSGVYEQYF.

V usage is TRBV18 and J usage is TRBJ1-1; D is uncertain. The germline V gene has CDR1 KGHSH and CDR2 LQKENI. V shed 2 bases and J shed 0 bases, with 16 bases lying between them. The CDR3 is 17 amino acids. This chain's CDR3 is CASSPRPFAGLNTEAFF. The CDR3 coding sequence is TGTGCCAGCTCACCAAGGCCTTTTGCAGGATTGAACACTGAAGCTTTCTTT.

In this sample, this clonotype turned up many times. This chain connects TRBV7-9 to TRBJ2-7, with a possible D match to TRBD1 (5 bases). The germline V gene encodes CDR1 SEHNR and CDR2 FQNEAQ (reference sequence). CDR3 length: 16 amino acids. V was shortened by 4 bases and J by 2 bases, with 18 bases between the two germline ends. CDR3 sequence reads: CASSYAPGHRPYEQYF. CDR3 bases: TGTGCCAGCAGCTACGCTCCTGGACACCGACCCTACGAGCAGTACTTC.

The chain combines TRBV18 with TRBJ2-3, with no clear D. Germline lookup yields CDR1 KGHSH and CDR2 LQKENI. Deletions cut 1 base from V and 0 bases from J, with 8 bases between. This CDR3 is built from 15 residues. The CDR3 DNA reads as TGTGCCAGCTCACCACGGACCCCTAGCACAGATACGCAGTATTTT. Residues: CASSPRTPSTDTQYF.

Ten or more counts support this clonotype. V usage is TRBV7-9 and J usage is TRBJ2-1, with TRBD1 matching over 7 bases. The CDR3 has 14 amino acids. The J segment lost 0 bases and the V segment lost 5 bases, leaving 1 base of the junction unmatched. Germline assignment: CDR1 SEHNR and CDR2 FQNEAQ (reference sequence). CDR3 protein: CASSTGASYNEQFF. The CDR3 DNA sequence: TGTGCCAGCAGCACAGGGGCCTCCTACAATGAGCAGTTCTTC.

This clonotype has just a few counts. In nucleotides, the CDR3 is TGTGCCAGCAGTCCACGATGGGACAGGGGGAACACCGGGGAGCTGTTTTTT. It encodes CASSPRWDRGNTGELFF. V is TRBV28 and J is TRBJ2-2; TRBD1 agrees at 10 bases. V dropped 5 bases and J dropped 1; count of bases not matched to a gene: 7. This CDR3 is built from 17 residues. The germline V gene encodes CDR1 MDHEN and CDR2 SYDVKM. The full variable domain, with the rest looked up from reference TRBV28 and TRBJ2-2, is DVKVTQSSRYLVKRTGEKVFLECVQDMDHENMFWYRQDPGLGLRLIYFSYDVKMKEKGDIPEGYSVSREKKERFSLILESASTNQTSMYLCASSPRWDRGNTGELFFGEGSRLTVL.

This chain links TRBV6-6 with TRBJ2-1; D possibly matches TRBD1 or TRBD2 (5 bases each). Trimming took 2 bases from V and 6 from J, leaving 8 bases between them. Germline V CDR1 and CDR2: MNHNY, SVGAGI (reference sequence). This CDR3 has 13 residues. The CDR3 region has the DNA TGTGCCAGCAGTTACAGGGACGTCAATGAGCAGTTCTTC. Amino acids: CASSYRDVNEQFF.

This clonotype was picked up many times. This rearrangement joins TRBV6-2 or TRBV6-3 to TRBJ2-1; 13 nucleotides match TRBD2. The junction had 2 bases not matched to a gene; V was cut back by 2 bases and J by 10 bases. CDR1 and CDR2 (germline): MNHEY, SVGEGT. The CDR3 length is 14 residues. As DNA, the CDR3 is TGTGCCAGCAGTTACGGACTAGCGGGAGTGGAGCAGTTCTTC. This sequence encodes CASSYGLAGVEQFF.